This T cell receptor (beta chain) was found in a study of T cell responses to AZD1222 COVID-19 vaccine. Assay used: immunoSEQ multiplex PCR; TCRdb lists only in-frame clones, some missing. The table lists about 77,000 clones, roughly 90% of them singletons. The V gene's germline CDR1 is SGHAT and CDR2 FQNNGV. The V and J ends lost 5 bases and 4 bases respectively, with 23 bases between them. The CDR3 has 17 amino acids. The sequencing used peripheral blood, collected 28 days after the second AZD1222 dose. The sequence derives from an adult who received the AZD1222 COVID-19 vaccine. The chain is built from TRBV11-2 and TRBJ1-2, with D perhaps TRBD1 (5 bases). CDR3 nucleotide sequence: TGTGCCAGCAGCGCTGGTCTGAGACAGCCGCCTCTCTATGGCTACACCTTC. Residues: CASSAGLRQPPLYGYTF.